Following are 17 T cell receptor beta chains from one sample sequenced in a study of TIL therapy for anti-PD-1-resistant metastatic lung cancer. Time point in this sample: pre-treatment sample, taken before nivolumab and TIL therapy. Pleural nodules or supraclavicular lymph nodes made up most of the excised metastases sampled. Sequencing used immunoSEQ v3. Profiled with immunoSEQ multiplex PCR; TCRdb holds only in-frame clones, not every one. The repertoire has 50,000 to 60,000 clones, about two thirds of them found once; the top ten carry 5.5% to 6%. Sequencing used tumor tissue, obtained at baseline. The receptors were gathered from a person aged 25-85 years with non-small cell lung cancer.

The rearrangement uses TRBV5-1 and TRBJ2-7; the match to TRBD1 covers 10 bases. J gave up 5 bases and V 4 bases, and 6 bases lay outside the gene matches. Germline V CDR1 and CDR2: SGHRS, YFSETQ. The CDR3 is 14 residues long. Here the CDR3 reads CASSRDRGSHEQYF. In nucleotides, the CDR3 is TGCGCCAGCAGCCGGGACAGGGGTTCCCACGAGCAGTACTTC.

The chain couples TRBV27 to TRBJ1-6; 8 nucleotides match TRBD1. The CDR3 totals 15 residues. Germline CDR1 and CDR2: MNHEY and SMNVEV (reference sequence). V dropped 3 bases and J dropped 8; count of bases not matched to a gene: 6. DNA of the CDR3: TGTGCCAGCAGTTTCAACCCAGGGGGCGATTCACCCCTCCACTTT. Its protein is CASSFNPGGDSPLHF.

This clone has just one count. In nucleotides, the CDR3 is TGTGCCAGCAGTGAAGCCTGGACAGCCCTCTATGGCTACACCTTC. As protein: CASSEAWTALYGYTF. V gene TRBV6-1 combines with J gene TRBJ1-2; D possibly corresponds to TRBD1 (6 bases). V lost 0 bases and J 4 bases, leaving 12 bases between the germline ends. The CDR3 has 15 residues. Germline CDR1 reads MNHNS; CDR2 reads SASEGT.

The chain joins TRBV21-1 to TRBJ1-2. TRBV21-1 is labeled a pseudogene. This CDR3 region has 13 residues. In DNA, the CDR3 is TGTGCCAGCACAGAGACGGTTACCTATGGCTACACCTTC. Its translation is CASTETVTYGYTF.

This chain uses TRBV30 with TRBJ1-1; tentatively, D is TRBD1 (5 bases). This CDR3 is built from 17 residues. CDR1 and CDR2 from the germline V gene are GTSNPN and SVGIG (reference sequence). With 3 bases removed from V and 1 base from J, the gap between germline ends came to 21 bases. CDR3 nucleotides: TGTGCCTGGAGCCCGCGATTGGGGCGCACAGGGAACACTGAAGCTTTCTTT. Translated: CAWSPRLGRTGNTEAFF.

V and J are TRBV6-1 and TRBJ1-5; D unresolved. CDR1 MNHNS and CDR2 SASEGT come from the germline V gene. V lost 5 bases to trimming and J lost 3 bases, with 8 bases between them. The CDR3 is made up of 13 amino acids. The CDR3 protein is CASSREFNQPQHF. The CDR3 nucleotides read TGTGCCAGCAGTCGGGAGTTCAATCAGCCCCAGCATTTT.

This clone was seen a single time. The rearrangement links TRBV5-6 to TRBJ1-2; D remains unclear. CDR1 SGHDT and CDR2 YYEEEE come from the germline V gene. The CDR3 totals 14 residues. Trimming took 5 bases from V and 2 from J, leaving 13 bases between them. The CDR3 sequence: CASSSGSLNYGYTF. CDR3 bases: TGTGCCAGCAGTTCCGGGTCCCTAAACTATGGCTACACCTTC. The full variable domain, completed using reference TRBV5-6 and TRBJ1-2, is DAGVTQSPTHLIKTRGQQVTLRCSPKSGHDTVSWYQQALGQGPQFIFQYYEEEERQRGNFPDRFSGHQFPNYSSELNVNALLLGDSALYLCASSSGSLNYGYTFGSGTRLTVV.

The chain recombines TRBV5-6 with TRBJ2-1, with 9 bases that match TRBD1. J was trimmed by 5 bases and V by 0 bases; bases with no gene match: 9. The CDR3 has 17 amino acids. Germline V gene data show CDR1 as SGHDT and CDR2 as YYEEEE. CDR3 coding DNA: TGTGCCAGCAGCTTGGCCTCGACAGGGGGTAAGGACAATGAGCAGTTCTTC. Its protein product is CASSLASTGGKDNEQFF.

This sequence joins TRBV6-6 and TRBJ2-7; D remains unclear. The CDR3 extends over 15 amino acids. The ends were cut back, 4 bases at V and 2 bases at J, with 15 bases in the middle. Germline assignment: CDR1 MNHNY and CDR2 SVGAGI (reference sequence). CDR3 nucleotide sequence: TGTGCCAGCAGTTCATTGGGCAGGAACCCCTACGAGCAGTACTTC. It yields the protein CASSSLGRNPYEQYF.

The rearrangement joins TRBV19 to TRBJ1-2, with TRBD1 identical over 8 bases. After removal of 5 bases from V and 8 bases from J, the junction contained 7 bases not matched to a gene. The CDR3 is 13 amino acids. Germline V gene lookup returns CDR1 LNHDA and CDR2 SQIVND (reference sequence). CDR3 amino acids: CASSPDRVGGYTF. Written as DNA, the CDR3 is TGTGCCAGTAGTCCGGACAGGGTGGGCGGCTACACCTTC.

This clone was recorded a few times. The J gene is TRBJ1-5, the V gene TRBV6-5, with D perhaps matching TRBD1 (5 bases). This CDR3 is 14 amino acids long. The ends were cut back, 0 bases at V and 6 bases at J, with 9 bases in the middle. Germline CDR1 is MNHEY and CDR2 is SVGAGI. As DNA, the CDR3 is TGTGCCAGCAGTTACTCGCGGGGGACTCAGCCCCAGCATTTT. The encoded protein is CASSYSRGTQPQHF.

This clone was recorded a few times. V usage is TRBV2 and J usage is TRBJ1-4; D is unresolved. This CDR3 is 13 amino acids long. The V gene's germline CDR1 is SNHLY and CDR2 FYNNEI. V lost 1 base, J lost 7 bases, and 7 bases lay in between. In DNA, the CDR3 is TGTGCCAGCAGTGAAGTGGGAAGTGAAAAACTGTTTTTT. Translation: CASSEVGSEKLFF.

This clone showed up just once. The rearrangement uses TRBV19 and TRBJ2-5; D may match TRBD1 or TRBD2 (6 bases each). Germline assignment: CDR1 LNHDA and CDR2 SQIVND (reference sequence). CDR3 length: 13 residues. The germline V and J ends were trimmed by 5 bases and 9 bases, with 16 bases remaining between them. CDR3 coding DNA: TGTGCCAGTAGTGCCGGGGGCGGAGCGTCCCAGTACTTC. Amino acid sequence: CASSAGGGASQYF.

The chain couples TRBV27 to TRBJ2-2; 12 bases fit TRBD2. The CDR3 consists of 17 residues. Per germline, CDR1 MNHEY and CDR2 SMNVEV (reference sequence). J was trimmed by 4 bases and V by 7 bases; bases with no gene match: 10. CDR3 loop: CASIRTTSGRPTGELFF. The CDR3 DNA is TGTGCCAGCATTAGGACCACTAGCGGGAGGCCCACCGGGGAGCTGTTTTTT.

The genes are TRBV27 and TRBJ1-1, with unresolved D. This CDR3 spans 14 amino acids. CDR1 and CDR2 (germline): MNHEY, SMNVEV (reference sequence). Trimming removed 3 bases at V and 0 bases at J, with 8 bases between. The CDR3 nucleotides read TGTGCCAGCAGTTTCAAGTCATTGAACACTGAAGCTTTCTTT. Protein sequence: CASSFKSLNTEAFF.

The chain couples TRBV5-8 to TRBJ2-7, with D unresolved. Germline lookup yields CDR1 SGHTS and CDR2 YDEGEE. CDR3 length: 11 amino acids. V lost 4 bases and J 6 bases, leaving 8 bases between the germline ends. The CDR3 loop reads CASSNRVEQYF. CDR3 bases: TGTGCCAGCAGCAATCGGGTCGAGCAGTACTTC.

J is TRBJ2-3 and V is TRBV28; D may be TRBD1 (6 bases). CDR1 is MDHEN, CDR2 SYDVKM, per germline. V dropped 5 bases and J dropped 2 bases, with 11 bases sitting between them. This CDR3 has 14 amino acids. CDR3 loop: CASSRRDNTDTQYF. In DNA, the CDR3 is TGTGCCAGCAGTCGCCGGGACAACACAGATACGCAGTATTTT.